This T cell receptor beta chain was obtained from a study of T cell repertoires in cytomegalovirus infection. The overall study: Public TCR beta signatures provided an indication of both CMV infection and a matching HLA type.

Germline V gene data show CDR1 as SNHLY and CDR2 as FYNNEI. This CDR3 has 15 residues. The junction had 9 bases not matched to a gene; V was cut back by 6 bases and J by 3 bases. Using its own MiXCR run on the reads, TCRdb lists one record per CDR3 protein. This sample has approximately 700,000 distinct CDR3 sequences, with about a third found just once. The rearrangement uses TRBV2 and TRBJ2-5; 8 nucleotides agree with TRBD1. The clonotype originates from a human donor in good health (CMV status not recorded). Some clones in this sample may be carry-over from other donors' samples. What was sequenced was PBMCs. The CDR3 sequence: CASRGAGGAEETQYF. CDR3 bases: TGTGCCAGCAGAGGCGCAGGGGGCGCGGAAGAGACCCAGTACTTC.